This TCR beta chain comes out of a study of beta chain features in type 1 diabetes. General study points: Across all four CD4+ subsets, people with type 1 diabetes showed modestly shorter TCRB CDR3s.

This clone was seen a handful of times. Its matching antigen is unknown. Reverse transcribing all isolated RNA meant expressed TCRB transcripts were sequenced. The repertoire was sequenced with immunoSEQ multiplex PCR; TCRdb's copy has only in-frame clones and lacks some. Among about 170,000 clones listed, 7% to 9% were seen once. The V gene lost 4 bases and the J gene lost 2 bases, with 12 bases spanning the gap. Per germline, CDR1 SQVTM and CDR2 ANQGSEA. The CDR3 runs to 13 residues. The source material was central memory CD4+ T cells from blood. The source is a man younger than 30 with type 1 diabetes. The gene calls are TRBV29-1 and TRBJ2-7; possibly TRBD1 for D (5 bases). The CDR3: CSVAKGPAYEQYF. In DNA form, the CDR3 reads TGCAGCGTTGCAAAGGGGCCCGCCTACGAGCAGTACTTC.